This TCR beta chain was sequenced for a study of blood T cell repertoires in COVID-19 (TCRdb year 2020). Notes on the research overall: Samples from collaborators originated in the United States, Italy and Spain and spanned both the acute and convalescent phases of COVID-19. The material from the prospective study consisted of cDNA or gDNA derived from T cells, B-cell-depleted T cells, or PBMCs. Subjects who had been exposed to COVID-19, were actively infected with it, or had recovered from it provided the deeply sampled blood TCRbeta repertoires that made up the dataset. A freely available public database, intended as a resource for researchers studying the immune response to SARS-CoV-2, is where the repertoires were released. Samples were obtained from the ongoing ImmuneRACE study (first 160 participants) and from approximately 1,200 subjects provided by 6 global collaborators. Sample metadata almost always included a de-identified subject ID, COVID-19 status, age in years and sex. HLA class I and class II types, where available, came from metadata supplied by the sample provider rather than from assay-based typing. Study-wide conclusions, independent of this receptor: Clinical and demographic metadata were provided uncurated, with the amount varying by source and participant.

V sheds 3 bases and J sheds 2 bases, leaving 11 bases between their ends. The germline V gene (reference sequence) sets CDR1 to SGHKS and CDR2 to YYEKEE. The CDR3 goes from the cysteine to the phenylalanine over 15 residues. Only the CDR3 region is kept as DNA, spanning 45 bases read in frame from base 1. About this clone: What this receptor recognizes is not known. No much larger clonotype is one base removed from it; base qualities were not supplied.

The collaborating institutions used their own protocols to collect whole blood in K2EDTA tubes. Collaborator samples were shipped for TCRbeta analysis as frozen whole blood, isolated PBMCs, or DNA extracted from either sample type. TCRbeta CDR3 regions were amplified from genomic DNA by means of the immunoSEQ Assay, a bias-controlled multiplex PCR. From the authors' description of their analysis: Within the assay, amplification of reference gene primers was used to estimate how many nucleated cells each sample contained. To quantify the absolute abundance of each unique TCRbeta CDR3 rearrangement, sequence reads were collapsed and filtered. For each sample, productive Simpson clonality was calculated as the square root of Simpson's diversity index over productive rearrangements. TCRdb mirrors the immuneACCESS table, restricted to in-frame sequences. Some clones are absent from its copies; in checked studies, under half trace to an unresolved V gene, and the reason for the others is unknown. That table is the source of V, J and clone size, and D and trimming were worked out from the DNA. The sample table contains about 140,000 clones; only one count was recorded for over 60% of them. Around 14% of the sample goes to the ten largest clones.

The clonotype was recovered from a man of 80 years or more with acute or convalescent COVID-19. The sample comprised peripheral blood. The chain is made from TRBV5-5 and TRBJ2-2, with no D gene named confidently. The CDR3 has the sequence CASSYGTPNTGELFF. The DNA sequence follows: TGTGCCAGCAGCTATGGTACACCTAACACCGGGGAGCTGTTTTTT.